Listed here are 2 T cell receptor beta chains from one sample, sequenced in a study of T cells expressing NK-cell markers. TCRdb reprocessed the 5' RACE reads, with one entry per CDR3 protein and no DNA. This sample's clone table lists hundreds of thousands of distinct CDR3 sequences. The sample taken for sequencing was blood T cells: a sorted CD56 or NKG2C T cell subset, CD4+ or CD8+ T cells, or bulk PBMC T cells (not recorded which). All receptors come from a woman aged 18-70 years in good health.

The chain joins TRBV20-1 to TRBJ1-3. The germline V gene has CDR1 DFQATT and CDR2 SNEGSKA (reference sequence). The CDR3 contains 15 residues. The chain's CDR3 is CSARSQFNSGNTIYF.

This chain links TRBV11-2 with TRBJ2-3; TCRdb proposes TRBD1, but this gene call is untestable without DNA. The CDR3 covers 13 residues. Germline-derived CDR1 and CDR2 are SGHAT and FQNNGV. CDR3 in amino acids: CASSLGPPDTQYF.